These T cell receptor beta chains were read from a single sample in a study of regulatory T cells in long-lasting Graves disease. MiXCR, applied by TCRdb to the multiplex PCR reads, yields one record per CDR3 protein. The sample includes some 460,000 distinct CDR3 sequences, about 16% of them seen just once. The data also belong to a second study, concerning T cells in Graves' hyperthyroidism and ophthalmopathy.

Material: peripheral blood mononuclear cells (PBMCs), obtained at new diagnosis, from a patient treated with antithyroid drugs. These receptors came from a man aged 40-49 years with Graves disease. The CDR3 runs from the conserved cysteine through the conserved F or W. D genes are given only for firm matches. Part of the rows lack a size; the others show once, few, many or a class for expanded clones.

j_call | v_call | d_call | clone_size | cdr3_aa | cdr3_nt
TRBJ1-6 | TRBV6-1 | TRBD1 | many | CASRGTGENSPLHF | TGTGCCAGCAGAGGGACAGGGGAAAATTCACCCCTCCACTTT
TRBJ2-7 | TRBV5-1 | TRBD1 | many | CASRGQEYDEQYF | TGCGCCAGCCGGGGACAGGAATATGACGAGCAGTACTTC
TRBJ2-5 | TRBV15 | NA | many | CATSRDLKAETQYF | TGTGCCACCAGCAGAGACCTTAAGGCAGAGACCCAGTACTTC
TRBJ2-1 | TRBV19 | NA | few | CASSRQRTADEQFF | TGTGCCAGTAGTCGACAAAGGACAGCCGATGAGCAGTTCTTC
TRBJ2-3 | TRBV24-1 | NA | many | CATSRRTDPSTDTQYF | TGTGCCACCTCCCGACGGACGGATCCTAGCACAGATACGCAGTATTTT
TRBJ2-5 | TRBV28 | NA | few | CASRQNREGTQYF | TGTGCCAGCAGACAAAACAGGGAAGGGACCCAGTACTTC
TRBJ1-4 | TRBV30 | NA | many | CAWMNRDNEKLFF | TGTGCCTGGATGAACAGGGATAATGAAAAACTGTTTTTT
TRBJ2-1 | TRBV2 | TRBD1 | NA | CASRATGIYNEQFF | TGTGCCAGCAGAGCGACAGGGATCTACAATGAGCAGTTCTTC
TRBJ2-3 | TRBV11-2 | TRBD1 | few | CASSPGDRGQDTQYF | TGTGCCAGCAGCCCCGGGGACAGGGGGCAAGATACGCAGTATTTT
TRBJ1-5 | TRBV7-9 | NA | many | CASSFEQSNQPQHF | TGTGCCAGCAGCTTTGAACAGAGCAATCAGCCCCAGCATTTT
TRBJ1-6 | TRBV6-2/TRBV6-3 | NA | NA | CASSLQVGGYSPLHF | TGTGCCAGCAGCTTACAGGTCGGAGGTTATTCACCCCTCCACTTT
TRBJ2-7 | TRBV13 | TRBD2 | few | CASSTRSGTRAEQYF | TGTGCCAGCAGCACCCGATCCGGGACTAGGGCCGAGCAGTACTTC
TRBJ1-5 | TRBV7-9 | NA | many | CASSLDKNQPQHF | TGTGCCAGCAGCTTGGACAAAAATCAGCCCCAGCATTTT
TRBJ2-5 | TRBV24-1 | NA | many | CATSALGQETQYF | TGTGCCACCAGTGCTCTCGGCCAAGAGACCCAGTACTTC
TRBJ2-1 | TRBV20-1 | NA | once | CSARDMETSSYNEQFF | TGCAGTGCTAGAGACATGGAGACCAGCTCCTACAATGAGCAGTTCTTC
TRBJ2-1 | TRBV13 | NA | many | CASSRLDRMVSEQFF | TGTGCCAGCAGCCGTTTGGACCGCATGGTTTCGGAGCAGTTCTTC
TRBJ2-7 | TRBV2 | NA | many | CASSGAGDYEQYF | TGTGCCAGCAGTGGGGCAGGGGACTACGAGCAGTACTTC
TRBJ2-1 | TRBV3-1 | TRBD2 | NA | CASSQVGTSGRRSEQFF | TGTGCCAGCAGCCAAGTTGGGACTAGCGGGAGGAGGAGTGAGCAGTTCTTC
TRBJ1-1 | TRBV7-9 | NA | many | CASSLGVPTEAFF | TGTGCCAGCAGCTTAGGTGTACCCACTGAAGCTTTCTTT
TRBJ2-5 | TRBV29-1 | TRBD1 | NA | CSVWTGGETQYF | TGCAGCGTGTGGACAGGGGGAGAGACCCAGTACTTC
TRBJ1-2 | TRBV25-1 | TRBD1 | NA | CASSGDRAGYTF | TGTGCCAGCAGTGGAGACAGGGCTGGCTACACCTTC
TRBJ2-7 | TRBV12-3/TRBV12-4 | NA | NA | CASSLGPLDEQYF | TGTGCCAGCAGTTTAGGGCCTCTCGACGAGCAGTACTTC
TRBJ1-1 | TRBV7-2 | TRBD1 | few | CASSIDRATEAFF | TGTGCCAGCAGCATCGACAGGGCCACTGAAGCTTTCTTT
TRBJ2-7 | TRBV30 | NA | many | CAWSRGFYEQYF | TGTGCCTGGAGTCGCGGGTTTTACGAGCAGTACTTC
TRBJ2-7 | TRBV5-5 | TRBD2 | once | CASSTGLAGGYEQYF | TGTGCCAGCAGCACGGGACTAGCGGGAGGCTACGAGCAGTACTTC
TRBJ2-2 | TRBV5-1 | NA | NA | CASGQVNRGYTGELFF | TGCGCCAGCGGTCAAGTGAATAGGGGATACACCGGGGAGCTGTTTTTT
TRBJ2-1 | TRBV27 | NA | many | CASSPSGTNNEQFF | TGTGCCAGCAGTCCGAGCGGAACTAACAATGAGCAGTTCTTC
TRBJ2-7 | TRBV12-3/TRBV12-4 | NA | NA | CASSIRDTVHEQYF | TGTGCCAGCAGTATCAGGGATACGGTCCACGAGCAGTACTTC
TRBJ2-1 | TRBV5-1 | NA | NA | CASSLVRRREFF | TGCGCCAGCAGCTTGGTCCGGAGAAGGGAGTTCTTC
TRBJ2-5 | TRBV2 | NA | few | CASSDRQGTQYF | TGTGCCAGCAGTGATCGGCAGGGGACCCAGTACTTC
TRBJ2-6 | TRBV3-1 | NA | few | CASRLRTTSGANVLTF | TGTGCCAGCAGGCTTCGCACGACCTCTGGGGCCAACGTCCTGACTTTC
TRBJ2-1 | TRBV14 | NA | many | CASSQESAQGRGQFF | TGTGCCAGCAGCCAAGAATCCGCACAGGGTAGAGGGCAGTTCTTC
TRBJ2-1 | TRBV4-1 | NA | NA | CASSQVLGGSGGGQFF | TGCGCCAGCAGCCAAGTACTAGGAGGGAGTGGGGGTGGGCAGTTCTTC
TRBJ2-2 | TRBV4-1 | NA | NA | CAGSQFKGGTGELFF | TGCGCCGGCAGCCAATTCAAGGGCGGGACCGGGGAGCTGTTTTTT
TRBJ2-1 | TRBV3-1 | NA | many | CASSPAGRAYNEQFF | TGTGCCAGCAGCCCGGCGGGACGGGCCTACAATGAGCAGTTCTTC
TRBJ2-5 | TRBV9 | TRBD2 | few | CASSVASMGVAGDQETQYF | TGTGCCAGCAGCGTAGCTTCCATGGGGGTAGCGGGGGACCAAGAGACCCAGTACTTC
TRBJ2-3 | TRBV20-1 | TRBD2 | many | CSVETSGSTDTQYF | TGCAGTGTAGAGACTAGCGGGAGCACAGATACGCAGTATTTT
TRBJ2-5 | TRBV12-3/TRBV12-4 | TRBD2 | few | CASSPRLAGVSETQYF | TGTGCCAGTAGTCCACGACTAGCGGGAGTATCCGAGACCCAGTACTTC
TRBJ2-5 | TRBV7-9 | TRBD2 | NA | CASNLGGLAGAWGQETQYF | TGTGCCAGCAACTTAGGGGGGCTAGCGGGAGCCTGGGGCCAAGAGACCCAGTACTTC
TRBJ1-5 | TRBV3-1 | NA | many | CASSQDLRPPVPQHF | TGTGCCAGCAGCCAAGATCTAAGGCCCCCTGTTCCCCAGCATTTT
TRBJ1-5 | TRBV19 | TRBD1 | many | CASNPTGAGNQPQHF | TGTGCCAGTAATCCAACAGGGGCAGGGAATCAGCCCCAGCATTTT
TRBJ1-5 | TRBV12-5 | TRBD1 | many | CASGFHDRVGQPQHF | TGTGCTAGTGGTTTCCATGACAGGGTCGGGCAGCCCCAGCATTTT
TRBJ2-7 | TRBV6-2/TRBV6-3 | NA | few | CASSYSRVSYEQYF | TGTGCCAGCAGTTACTCTCGGGTCTCCTACGAGCAGTACTTC
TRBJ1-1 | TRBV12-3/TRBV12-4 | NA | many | CASSFEGMNTEAFF | TGTGCCAGCAGTTTTGAGGGCATGAACACTGAAGCTTTCTTT
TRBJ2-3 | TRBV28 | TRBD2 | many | CASSSPTSGTGTQYF | TGTGCCAGCAGTTCCCCGACTAGCGGGACCGGTACGCAGTATTTT
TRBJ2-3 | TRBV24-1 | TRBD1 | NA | CATSDSTGAGTDTQYF | TGTGCCACCAGTGATTCTACAGGGGCCGGCACAGATACGCAGTATTTT
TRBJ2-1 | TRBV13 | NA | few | CASSLVGGNPPKQFF | TGTGCCAGCAGCTTAGTGGGGGGCAATCCCCCGAAGCAGTTCTTC
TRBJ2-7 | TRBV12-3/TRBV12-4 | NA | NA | CASSSLAEPYEQYF | TGTGCCAGCAGTTCCCTGGCGGAGCCCTACGAGCAGTACTTC